Here is one TCR beta chain with its context. As yet, its antigen is unknown. Sequenced by immunoSEQ multiplex PCR; TCRdb stores in-frame clones only, minus some. The sample has under 45,000 clones, about 81% seen once; the top ten hold roughly 12%. The data are from a study of OX40 agonist ivuxolimab in advanced cancers. Study as a whole: A history of anti-PD-1, anti-PD-L1 or anti-CTLA-4 therapy was acceptable, and roughly 40% had some. Overall study results and limits: Expanded clones belonging to CD8+ T cells outnumbered, on average, those of CD4+. At doses 0.1 to 3.0 mg/kg, CD4+ and CD8+ clones expanded.

The CDR3 totals 15 residues. Per germline, CDR1 MDHEN and CDR2 SYDVKM. V lost 7 bases and J lost 6; bases outside the gene matches: 9. The TCR was taken from an adult with an advanced solid tumor such as melanoma, head and neck, liver or kidney cancer. The sample consisted of CD4+ or CD8+ T cells sorted from blood, taken in a trial of the OX40 agonist ivuxolimab. The rearrangement links TRBV28 to TRBJ1-5, with 10 bases aligning to TRBD1. DNA for the CDR3: TGTGCCAGCACCCACCCGACAGGGGGCGGTCAGCCCCAGCATTTT. Translation gives CASTHPTGGGQPQHF.